This TCR beta chain is drawn from a study of T cells after posttransplantation cyclophosphamide. General study results and limits: After PTCy, TRB diversity resembled that of CNI/methotrexate controls.

The method was immunoSEQ multiplex PCR; TCRdb's version includes in-frame clones alone and lacks a portion of them. The table shows some 9,200 clones, with about 91% occurring only once. Remarks on this clone: Its antigen is not known.

Material: memory CD4+ T cells sorted from PBMCs. The sequence derives from a woman aged 55-70 years in good health, CMV-negative, and a related stem cell transplant donor.

DNA for the CDR3: TGTGCCAGCAGCCCACAGGGGGCGACCCGGGAGCTGTTTTTT. Its translation is CASSPQGATRELFF. The V and J genes are TRBV7-2 and TRBJ2-2, with 9 bases matching TRBD1. Germline V gene sequence: CDR1 SGHTA, CDR2 FQGNSA. The V and J ends lost 5 bases and 9 bases, in that order; junction bases with no gene match: 7. The CDR3 extends over 14 amino acids.